This passage covers 27 T cell receptor beta chains from one sample sequenced in a study of shared T cell receptors in the human thymus. Sequenced by immunoSEQ multiplex PCR; TCRdb stores in-frame clones only, minus some. The sample contains about 660,000 clones, 70% to 90% of which appear only once. These same records also appear under a second study, on human thymus T cells.

Sequencing was carried out using thymocytes. These receptors came from a boy under two years old with a congenital heart defect.

The rearrangement links TRBV19 to TRBJ2-6; a weak D match, TRBD2 (6 bases). V dropped 6 bases and J dropped 2 bases, with 14 bases sitting between them. Per germline, CDR1 LNHDA and CDR2 SQIVND (reference sequence). The CDR3 sequence is 16 residues long. Here the CDR3 reads CASRDMWGAGANVLTF. The CDR3 coding sequence is TGTGCCAGTAGGGATATGTGGGGGGCTGGGGCCAACGTCCTGACTTTC.

The CDR3 region has the DNA TGCGCCAGCAGCTTCGGGGGACAGGGCTCCTCCTCTGGAAACACCATATATTTT. Amino acid sequence: CASSFGGQGSSSGNTIYF. The V gene is TRBV5-1, the J gene TRBJ1-3, with 9 bases matching TRBD1. The CDR3 covers 18 residues. The J segment lost 0 bases and the V segment lost 2 bases, leaving 9 bases of the junction unmatched. Germline V gene data show CDR1 as SGHRS and CDR2 as YFSETQ. Full variable domain (missing parts from reference TRBV5-1 and TRBJ1-3): KAGVTQTPRYLIKTRGQQVTLSCSPISGHRSVSWYQQTPGQGLQFLFEYFSETQRNKGNFPGRFSGRQFSNSRSEMNVSTLELGDSALYLCASSFGGQGSSSGNTIYFGEGSWLTVV.

The chain uses TRBV19 and TRBJ1-5; possibly TRBD1 for D (5 bases). Per the germline V gene, CDR1 is LNHDA and CDR2 is SQIVND (reference sequence). The V end lost 5 bases, the J end lost 6 bases, and 14 bases lay between the germline ends. The CDR3 spans 14 residues. The CDR3 spells CASSSSTQGQPQHF. In nucleotides, the CDR3 is TGTGCCAGTAGTTCTTCAACCCAGGGTCAGCCCCAGCATTTT.

V and J are TRBV10-3 and TRBJ2-7; 10 bases align to TRBD2. CDR1 ENHRY and CDR2 SYGVKD come from the germline V gene. The length of the CDR3 is 12 residues. Trimming cost V 7 bases and J 12 bases; bases outside gene matches: 9. The CDR3 coding sequence is TGTGCCATCACCCAAGGTAGCGGGAGGTCGTACTTC. This translates into CAITQGSGRSYF.

V and J are TRBV27 and TRBJ1-1; 9 nucleotides line up with TRBD1. The CDR3 has 17 residues. The trim removed 2 bases at V and 2 bases at J, leaving 9 bases unmatched. Per the germline V gene, CDR1 is MNHEY and CDR2 is SMNVEV (reference sequence). The CDR3 loop reads CASSLVGWGQGNTEAFF. The CDR3 nucleotides are TGTGCCAGCAGTTTAGTAGGCTGGGGACAGGGTAACACTGAAGCTTTCTTT.

The chain has TRBV7-2 and TRBJ2-7; 7 bases agree with TRBD2. The length of the CDR3 is 16 residues. J lost 6 bases, V lost 1 base, and 12 bases had no gene match. CDR1 and CDR2 (germline): SGHTA, FQGNSA. In nucleotides, the CDR3 is TGTGCCAGCAGCTTAGAGGGGCTAGCGGATGAGGTCGAGCAGTACTTC. This encodes CASSLEGLADEVEQYF.

The chain has TRBV5-1 and TRBJ2-7; the D gene is possibly TRBD1 (5 bases). The CDR3 consists of 18 residues. V lost 3 bases, J lost 1 base, and 23 bases lay in between. The germline V gene has CDR1 SGHRS and CDR2 YFSETQ. The CDR3 is CASSWRNQGGDGSYEQYF. The DNA of the CDR3 is TGCGCCAGCAGCTGGCGTAACCAGGGCGGAGATGGTTCCTACGAGCAGTACTTC.

This chain joins TRBV2 and TRBJ2-7, with D hard to call. Germline CDR1 and CDR2: SNHLY and FYNNEI. CDR3 length: 13 residues. V gave up 3 bases and J gave up 5 bases, with 11 bases separating them. CDR3 in amino acids: CASSEGPADEQYF. The CDR3 DNA sequence: TGTGCCAGCAGTGAGGGTCCTGCGGACGAGCAGTACTTC.

This clone has a handful of counts. The rearrangement joins TRBV19 to TRBJ2-1, with 10 bases fitting TRBD2. CDR3 size: 22 residues. V lost 0 bases to trimming and J lost 3 bases; unmatched junction nucleotides: 20. Germline CDR1 reads LNHDA; CDR2 reads SQIVND (reference sequence). CDR3 sequence: CASSIDSTGAKREGQVYNEQFF. The DNA of the CDR3 is TGTGCCAGTAGTATAGATTCGACAGGAGCGAAGCGGGAGGGCCAGGTCTACAATGAGCAGTTCTTC.

The rearrangement uses TRBV6-5 and TRBJ1-1, with TRBD1 matching over 9 bases. J lost 5 bases, V lost 2 bases, and 3 bases had no gene match. This CDR3 spans 14 amino acids. In germline, CDR1 is MNHEY, CDR2 SVGAGI. CDR3 bases: TGTGCCAGCAGTTACGAACAGGGGGCAACTGAAGCTTTCTTT. This translates into CASSYEQGATEAFF.

The chain carries TRBV14 and TRBJ2-7; 7 positions match TRBD2. CDR1 and CDR2 from the germline V gene are SGHDN and FVKESK. V lost 0 bases and J lost 7; bases outside the gene matches: 3. The CDR3 has 13 amino acids. CDR3 coding DNA: TGTGCCAGCAGCCAAGATCGGGGGGAGGAGCAGTACTTC. As protein: CASSQDRGEEQYF.

The chain employs TRBV9 and TRBJ2-3, with 14 bases aligning to TRBD2. CDR1 SGDLS and CDR2 YYNGEE come from the germline V gene. The CDR3 runs to 18 residues. The V segment lost 2 bases and the J segment 0 bases; nucleotides outside the gene matches: 5. CDR3 coding DNA: TGTGCCAGCAGCGTCGGACTAGCGGGAGGCCCAAGCACAGATACGCAGTATTTT. Its protein is CASSVGLAGGPSTDTQYF.

The rearrangement links TRBV5-1 to TRBJ2-2; no clear D gene. The V gene lost 0 bases and the J gene lost 3 bases, with 12 bases spanning the gap. The germline V gene has CDR1 SGHRS and CDR2 YFSETQ. The CDR3 is 16 residues long. The CDR3 DNA reads TGCGCCAGCAGCTTGGGTCGGGTGTCGTACACCGGGGAGCTGTTTTTT. Its translation: CASSLGRVSYTGELFF.

The V and J genes are TRBV9 and TRBJ2-6; TRBD1 might be the D (5 bases). The germline gives CDR1 SGDLS, CDR2 YYNGEE. With 1 base removed from V and 4 bases from J, the gap between germline ends came to 15 bases. The CDR3 spans 17 residues. CDR3 protein: CASSVQPRVKGANVLTF. For the CDR3, the DNA is TGTGCCAGCAGCGTACAACCCAGGGTGAAGGGGGCCAACGTCCTGACTTTC. Combining the CDR3 with reference TRBV9 and TRBJ2-6 gives the whole variable domain DSGVTQTPKHLITATGQRVTLRCSPRSGDLSVYWYQQSLDQGLQFLIQYYNGEERAKGNILERFSAQQFPDLHSELNLSSLELGDSALYFCASSVQPRVKGANVLTFGAGSRLTVL.

This rearrangement joins TRBV30 to TRBJ2-3, with D perhaps TRBD2 (6 bases). With 2 bases removed from V and 4 bases from J, the gap between germline ends came to 25 bases. The length of the CDR3 is 18 residues. Germline V gene sequence: CDR1 GTSNPN, CDR2 SVGIG (reference sequence). In DNA form, the CDR3 reads TGTGCCTGGAGTTGTGACGTATTATCCCCGGGACTCTCAGATACGCAGTATTTT. Translation: CAWSCDVLSPGLSDTQYF.

The gene calls are TRBV7-3 and TRBJ2-1; no reliable D call. Deletions cut 1 base from V and 8 bases from J, with 21 bases between. The CDR3 is made up of 17 amino acids. Germline V gene sequence: CDR1 SGHTA, CDR2 FQGTGA. CDR3 residues: CASSLRFARNLIDEQFF. CDR3 coding DNA: TGTGCCAGCAGCTTAAGGTTCGCTAGAAATCTTATCGATGAGCAGTTCTTC. Full variable domain (remainder filled in from reference TRBV7-3 and TRBJ2-1): GAGVSQTPSNKVTEKGKYVELRCDPISGHTALYWYRQSLGQGPEFLIYFQGTGAADDSGLPNDRFFAVRPEGSVSTLKIQRTERGDSAVYLCASSLRFARNLIDEQFFGPGTRLTVL.

The CDR3 region is CASSSYRVPGYEQYF. CDR3 nucleotides: TGTGCCAGCAGTTCGTACAGGGTCCCGGGCTACGAGCAGTACTTC. The chain couples TRBV27 to TRBJ2-7; maybe TRBD1 (6 bases). Germline V gene lookup returns CDR1 MNHEY and CDR2 SMNVEV (reference sequence). This CDR3 is 15 amino acids long. Trimming removed 4 bases from V and 3 bases from J, with 16 bases in between.

This rearrangement joins TRBV10-2 to TRBJ2-1, with D maybe TRBD2 (5 bases). The length of the CDR3 is 14 residues. Trimming cost V 5 bases and J 3 bases, with 11 bases left between them. Germline V gene lookup returns CDR1 WSHSY and CDR2 SAAADI. In DNA form, the CDR3 reads TGCGCCAGCAGTTACTACCGGGACTACAATGAGCAGTTCTTC. Protein sequence: CASSYYRDYNEQFF.

The chain recombines TRBV4-3 with TRBJ2-1; unclear D gene. Trimming cost V 4 bases and J 0 bases, with 16 bases left between them. CDR1 is LGHNA, CDR2 YSLEER, per germline. The CDR3 spans 17 residues. The CDR3 DNA is TGCGCCAGCAGCCGTGAACTGTTCCCCAACTCCTACAATGAGCAGTTCTTC. Residues: CASSRELFPNSYNEQFF.

This clone came up a few times. This sequence joins TRBV19 and TRBJ2-3, with TRBD2 matching over 14 bases. The CDR3 contains 19 residues. The ends lost 4 bases at V and 0 bases at J; junction bases unmatched: 9. CDR1 is LNHDA and CDR2 is SQIVND in the germline V gene (reference sequence). The CDR3 DNA reads as TGTGCCAGTAGTAGGACTAGCGGGAGGATAGAGGAAAGCACAGATACGCAGTATTTT. Encoded protein: CASSRTSGRIEESTDTQYF. The whole variable domain, filled in from reference TRBV19 and TRBJ2-3, reads DGGITQSPKYLFRKEGQNVTLSCEQNLNHDAMYWYRQDPGQGLRLIYYSQIVNDFQKGDIAEGYSVSREKKESFPLTVTSAQKNPTAFYLCASSRTSGRIEESTDTQYFGPGTRLTVL.

This sequence joins TRBV27 and TRBJ2-7; 12 bases fit TRBD2. Trimming took 8 bases from V and 3 from J; bases not matched to a gene: 8. CDR3 size: 15 residues. Germline V gene data show CDR1 as MNHEY and CDR2 as SMNVEV (reference sequence). The CDR3 sequence is CASGRTSGNFYEQYF. As DNA, the CDR3 is TGTGCCAGCGGTAGGACTAGCGGGAACTTCTACGAGCAGTACTTC.

The J gene is TRBJ2-3, the V gene TRBV7-8, with 7 bases matching TRBD2. The CDR3 covers 15 residues. CDR1 and CDR2 from the germline V gene are SGHVS and FQNEAQ. With V trimmed by 5 bases and J by 1 base, 6 bases remained unmatched. The CDR3 DNA sequence: TGTGCCAGCAGCCCCAGGGACTACCGCACAGATACGCAGTATTTT. Encoded protein: CASSPRDYRTDTQYF.

This chain joins TRBV27 and TRBJ2-4, with 7 bases fitting TRBD2. The CDR3 spans 15 residues. Germline CDR1 reads MNHEY; CDR2 reads SMNVEV (reference sequence). J was trimmed by 0 bases and V by 6 bases; bases with no gene match: 5. The CDR3: CASRGGSKAKNIQYF. The CDR3 DNA reads TGTGCCAGCAGGGGCGGGAGTAAAGCCAAAAACATTCAGTACTTC.

The chain couples TRBV6-5 to TRBJ1-2; tentatively, D is TRBD1 (6 bases). Trimming pared 5 bases from V and 5 bases from J, leaving 15 bases between. From germline, CDR1 is MNHEY and CDR2 SVGAGI. The CDR3 loop spans 14 amino acids. CDR3 nucleotides: TGTGCCAGCAGTATCCGGGACAATAGTTATGGCTACACCTTC. Translated: CASSIRDNSYGYTF.

The chain joins TRBV19 to TRBJ1-5, with D perhaps TRBD1 (5 bases). The CDR3 consists of 17 residues. In germline, CDR1 is LNHDA, CDR2 SQIVND (reference sequence). The V end lost 3 bases, the J end lost 9 bases, and 24 bases lay between the germline ends. The CDR3 here is CASSMGGSDGPPWPQHF. CDR3 DNA sequence: TGTGCCAGTAGTATGGGGGGGTCCGACGGTCCTCCTTGGCCCCAGCATTTT. The entire variable domain, with the rest obtained from reference TRBV19 and TRBJ1-5, is as follows: DGGITQSPKYLFRKEGQNVTLSCEQNLNHDAMYWYRQDPGQGLRLIYYSQIVNDFQKGDIAEGYSVSREKKESFPLTVTSAQKNPTAFYLCASSMGGSDGPPWPQHFGDGTRLSIL.

The V call is TRBV19, the J call TRBJ2-1, with a possible D match to TRBD1 (6 bases). The ends were cut back, 5 bases at V and 0 bases at J, with 20 bases in the middle. Germline CDR1 is LNHDA and CDR2 is SQIVND (reference sequence). The CDR3 contains 18 residues. The CDR3 protein is CASSPGIARGGSYNEQFF. Here the CDR3 DNA reads TGTGCCAGTAGTCCAGGAATCGCCCGAGGGGGCTCCTACAATGAGCAGTTCTTC.

In regard to this clone: The identical CDR3 is also encoded by other nucleotide sequences in the sample. This chain joins TRBV27 and TRBJ2-7, with 8 bases fitting TRBD1. The CDR3 loop spans 14 amino acids. Germline assignment: CDR1 MNHEY and CDR2 SMNVEV (reference sequence). Trimming at V came to 5 bases and at J to 1 base, leaving 4 bases not matched to a gene. The CDR3 sequence is CASSPRDRSYEQYF. CDR3 coding DNA: TGTGCCAGCAGTCCTAGGGACAGGTCCTACGAGCAGTACTTC.